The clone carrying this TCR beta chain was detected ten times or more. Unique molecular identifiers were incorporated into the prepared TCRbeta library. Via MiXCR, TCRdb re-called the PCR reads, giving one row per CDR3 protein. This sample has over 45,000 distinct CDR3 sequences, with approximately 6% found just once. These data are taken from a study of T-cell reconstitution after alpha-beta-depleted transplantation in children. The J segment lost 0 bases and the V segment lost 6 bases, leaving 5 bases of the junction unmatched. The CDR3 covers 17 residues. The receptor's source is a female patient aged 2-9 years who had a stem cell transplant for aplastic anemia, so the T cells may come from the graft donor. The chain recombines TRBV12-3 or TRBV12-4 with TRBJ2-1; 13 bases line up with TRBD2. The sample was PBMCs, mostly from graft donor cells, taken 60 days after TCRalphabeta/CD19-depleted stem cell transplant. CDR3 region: CASSGGLAGSSYNEQFF. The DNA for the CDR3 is TGTGCCAGCAGCGGGGGACTAGCGGGGAGCTCCTACAATGAGCAGTTCTTC.